Listed here are 3 T cell receptor beta chains from one sample, sequenced in a study of Ad26.COV2.S vaccination and SARS-CoV-2 variants. Clones were read by immunoSEQ multiplex PCR, and TCRdb kept only the in-frame ones, dropping some. The sample has about 320,000 clones, around 84% seen once. Treatment given: 19 received Ad26.COV2.S at low or high dose, single or two shots; about 5 received placebo; per-sample allocation not given. The study sampled participants on day 63 after the first vaccine or placebo injection. The material was peripheral blood, obtained in a trial of Ad26.COV2.S vaccine versus placebo. Source of these receptors: a person between 18 and 65 years old who received the Ad26.COV2.S COVID-19 vaccine or a placebo.

CDR3 nucleotides: TGTGCCAGCAGCCAAGTGGTGGGGGCTGAAGCTTTCTTT. It is translated as CASSQVVGAEAFF. The J gene is TRBJ1-1, the V gene TRBV14, with a tentative D call TRBD1 (5 bases). Germline V lookup: CDR1 SGHDN, CDR2 FVKESK. Trimming took 1 base from V and 6 from J, leaving 9 bases between them. The CDR3 consists of 13 residues.

The chain has TRBV7-6 and TRBJ1-5; no firm D call. The CDR3 extends over 15 amino acids. Germline CDR1 is SGHVS and CDR2 is FNYEAQ. V lost 1 base, J lost 3 bases, and 10 bases lay in between. The CDR3 DNA is TGTGCCAGCAGCTTAGGAGCCGGTAACAATCAGCCCCAGCATTTT. As protein: CASSLGAGNNQPQHF.

The rearrangement uses TRBV5-6 and TRBJ2-2, with D maybe TRBD1 (5 bases). V shed 2 bases and J shed 6 bases, with 8 bases lying between them. Germline V gene sequence: CDR1 SGHDT, CDR2 YYEEEE. The CDR3 has 13 amino acids. The CDR3 is CASSFVRAGELFF. DNA for the CDR3: TGTGCCAGCAGCTTTGTCAGGGCCGGGGAGCTGTTTTTT. The full variable domain, in which reference TRBV5-6 and TRBJ2-2 provide the parts outside the CDR3, is DAGVTQSPTHLIKTRGQQVTLRCSPKSGHDTVSWYQQALGQGPQFIFQYYEEEERQRGNFPDRFSGHQFPNYSSELNVNALLLGDSALYLCASSFVRAGELFFGEGSRLTVL.